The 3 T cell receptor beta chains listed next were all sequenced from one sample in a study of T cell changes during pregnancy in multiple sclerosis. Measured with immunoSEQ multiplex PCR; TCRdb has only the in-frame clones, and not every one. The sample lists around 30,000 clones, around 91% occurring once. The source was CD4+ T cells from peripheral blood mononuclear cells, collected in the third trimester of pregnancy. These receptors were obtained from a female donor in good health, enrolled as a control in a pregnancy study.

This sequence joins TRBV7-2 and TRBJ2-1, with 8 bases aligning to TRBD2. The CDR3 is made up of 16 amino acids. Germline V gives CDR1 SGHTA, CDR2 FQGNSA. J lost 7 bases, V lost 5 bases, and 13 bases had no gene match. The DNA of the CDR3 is TGTGCCAGCAGCCCCGGGGGGGGACGCTCCTTTAATGAGCAGTTCTTC. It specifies CASSPGGGRSFNEQFF.

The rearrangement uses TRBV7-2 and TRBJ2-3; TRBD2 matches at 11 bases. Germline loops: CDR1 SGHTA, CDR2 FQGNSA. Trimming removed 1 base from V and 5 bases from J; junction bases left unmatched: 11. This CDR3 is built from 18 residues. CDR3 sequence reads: CASSLGRPSGGPGDTQYF. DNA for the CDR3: TGTGCCAGCAGCTTAGGTCGCCCTAGCGGGGGGCCCGGAGATACGCAGTATTTT.

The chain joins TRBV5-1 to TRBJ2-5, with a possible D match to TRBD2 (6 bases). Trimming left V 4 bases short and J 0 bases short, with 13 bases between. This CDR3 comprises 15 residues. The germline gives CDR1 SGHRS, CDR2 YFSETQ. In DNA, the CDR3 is TGCGCCAGCAGCCTCGTATGGGACTACCAAGAGACCCAGTACTTC. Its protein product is CASSLVWDYQETQYF.